The entry below gives a single T cell receptor beta chain sequence along with its context. This may come from a read error, since a much larger clone is one base off. Then a second PCR, running about 6 to 12 cycles, was carried out with a sample-barcoded 5' primer and a J-beta primer mix. Individual samples furnished no less than 3 million CDR3-containing paired-end reads apiece. TCRdb analysed the 5' RACE reads with MiXCR anew, one entry per CDR3 protein. The sample has around 1,600,000 distinct CDR3 sequences, 35% to 45% seen once. The data are from a study of blood T cells in healthy people across ages. The receptor comes from a woman in her late teens or twenties in good health. The material sequenced was blood.

CDR3 DNA: TGCGCCGGCTTAGCGGGGGCGAGCACAGATACGCAGTATTTT. Its protein is CAGLAGASTDTQYF. The J gene is TRBJ2-3, the V gene TRBV5-1; 9 bases map to TRBD2. With 10 bases clipped from V and 0 bases from J, the junction kept 6 bases outside the gene matches. The CDR3 spans 14 residues. Germline assignment: CDR1 SGHRS and CDR2 YFSETQ.